These 32 T cell receptor beta chains originate from one sample sequenced in a study of PD-1 blockade in classical Hodgkin lymphoma. Clones were read by immunoSEQ multiplex PCR, and TCRdb kept only the in-frame ones, dropping some. This sample has 20,000 to 30,000 clones, with approximately 81% found just once. Each patient's relapse followed autologous stem cell transplantation, and brentuximab vedotin exposure varied. The sequencing used peripheral blood mononuclear cells (PBMCs), collected before the second cycle of nivolumab. The receptors here all came from a human donor with classical Hodgkin lymphoma.

The chain combines TRBV5-6 with TRBJ2-3, with TRBD2 matching over 14 bases. Germline V gives CDR1 SGHDT, CDR2 YYEEEE. The CDR3 has 15 residues. J gave up 8 bases and V 0 bases, and 2 bases lay outside the gene matches. CDR3 amino acids: CASSLGLAGGSTQYF. CDR3 nucleotide sequence: TGTGCCAGCAGCTTGGGACTAGCGGGGGGGTCTACGCAGTATTTT.

The V gene is TRBV27, the J gene TRBJ2-1, with TRBD2 identical over 14 bases. The junction had 11 bases not matched to a gene; V was cut back by 5 bases and J by 8 bases. This CDR3 contains 17 residues. From germline, CDR1 is MNHEY and CDR2 SMNVEV (reference sequence). CDR3 loop: CASSPHRLAGGLYEQFF. The DNA for the CDR3 is TGTGCCAGCAGTCCTCATCGACTAGCGGGGGGGCTGTATGAGCAGTTCTTC.

The rearrangement joins TRBV9 to TRBJ1-4, with 10 bases identical to TRBD1. From germline, CDR1 is SGDLS and CDR2 YYNGEE. The V segment lost 3 bases and the J segment 8 bases; nucleotides outside the gene matches: 7. The CDR3 loop spans 15 amino acids. Here the CDR3 DNA reads TGTGCCAGCAGCGACGGGACAGGGGTTGGGGAAAAACTGTTTTTT. This codes for CASSDGTGVGEKLFF. The variable domain in full, completed from reference TRBV9 and TRBJ1-4, reads DSGVTQTPKHLITATGQRVTLRCSPRSGDLSVYWYQQSLDQGLQFLIQYYNGEERAKGNILERFSAQQFPDLHSELNLSSLELGDSALYFCASSDGTGVGEKLFFGSGTQLSVL.

The J gene is TRBJ1-1, the V gene TRBV10-3; the D is unclear. V lost 3 bases to trimming and J lost 3 bases, with 8 bases between them. From germline, CDR1 is ENHRY and CDR2 SYGVKD. The length of the CDR3 is 13 residues. The CDR3 coding sequence is TGTGCCATCAGTGATAACAGTGACACTGAAGCTTTCTTT. Its translation: CAISDNSDTEAFF.

The chain has TRBV10-3 and TRBJ2-5; D unresolved. V was clipped by 3 bases and J by 4 bases, with 12 bases between them. There are 14 residues in the CDR3. Germline loops: CDR1 ENHRY, CDR2 SYGVKD. The CDR3 DNA follows: TGTGCCATCAGTGATGGGCAGCTAGGAGAGACCCAGTACTTC. Its translation: CAISDGQLGETQYF.

V is TRBV7-2 and J is TRBJ1-1; D uncertain. CDR1 is SGHTA and CDR2 is FQGNSA in the germline V gene. V shed 0 bases and J shed 8 bases, with 4 bases lying between them. This CDR3 is 11 amino acids long. The CDR3 DNA sequence: TGTGCCAGCAGCTTAGCGCGGGAAGCTTTCTTT. This translates into CASSLAREAFF.

In its sample, this clone was seen once. V gene TRBV12-5 combines with J gene TRBJ1-2; a possible D gene is TRBD1 (5 bases). The CDR3 spans 14 residues. Germline CDR1 and CDR2: LGHNT and FRNRAP. V lost 3 bases, J lost 0 bases, and 8 bases lay in between. The CDR3 region has the DNA TGTGCTAGTGGTTTTGGGGGAGCTAACTATGGCTACACCTTC. Residues: CASGFGGANYGYTF.

The chain has TRBV7-2 and TRBJ1-1; D is unclear. The V and J ends lost 6 bases and 4 bases respectively, with 18 bases between them. The CDR3 sequence is 15 residues long. Germline V lookup: CDR1 SGHTA, CDR2 FQGNSA. The CDR3 spells CASSDQVGFSTEAFF. The CDR3 region has the DNA TGTGCCAGCAGTGATCAGGTCGGGTTTTCCACTGAAGCTTTCTTT.

This clone showed up just a few times. This chain connects TRBV4-2 to TRBJ2-1, with 8 bases identical to TRBD1. Unmatched junction bases numbered 9, after V lost 4 bases and J lost 7 bases. Per the germline V gene, CDR1 is LGHNA and CDR2 is YNFKEQ. The CDR3 extends over 15 amino acids. CDR3 DNA: TGTGCCAGCAGCCTTCGACAGGGGCACATTAATGAGCAGTTCTTC. It codes for CASSLRQGHINEQFF.

This clone was seen more than once but under ten times. One junction end does not reproduce the germline sequence, and a read error may be involved. V gene TRBV7-2 combines with J gene TRBJ2-3; possibly TRBD2 for D (5 bases). In germline, CDR1 is SGHTA, CDR2 FQGNSA. CDR3 length: 14 amino acids. The CDR3 reads CASCFERSTDTQYF. The CDR3 DNA is TGTGCCAGCTGCTTCGAGCGGAGCACAGATACGCAGTATTTT.

This clone was counted a few times. V usage is TRBV28 and J usage is TRBJ1-2; possibly TRBD1 for D (5 bases). This CDR3 region has 13 residues. Trimming removed 6 bases from V and 7 bases from J, with 15 bases in between. Germline V gene lookup returns CDR1 MDHEN and CDR2 SYDVKM. The CDR3, as DNA: TGTGCCAGCAGCATAGGGTGGGGGAGTGGCTACACCTTC. Translated, it gives CASSIGWGSGYTF.

V gene TRBV10-3 combines with J gene TRBJ2-1, with TRBD1 identical over 9 bases. V lost 5 bases to trimming and J lost 8 bases; unmatched junction nucleotides: 7. The V gene's germline CDR1 is ENHRY and CDR2 SYGVKD. The CDR3 covers 14 residues. The CDR3: CAISLQGARYEQFF. The CDR3 DNA reads as TGTGCCATCAGTTTACAGGGGGCGCGGTATGAGCAGTTCTTC.

This clone occurred a few times. The rearrangement joins TRBV4-3 to TRBJ2-7, with 7 positions matching TRBD1. V was clipped by 5 bases and J by 4 bases; unmatched bases: 11. Per the germline V gene, CDR1 is LGHNA and CDR2 is YSLEER. The CDR3 is 15 residues long. The CDR3 nucleotides are TGCGCCAGCAGCGCACGACAGGGCGGCTTATACGAGCAGTACTTC. Translated: CASSARQGGLYEQYF.

V gene TRBV5-1 combines with J gene TRBJ2-3, with 8 positions matching TRBD1. There are 15 residues in the CDR3. Trimming took 2 bases from V and 0 from J; bases not matched to a gene: 2. Germline assignment: CDR1 SGHRS and CDR2 YFSETQ. CDR3 nucleotides: TGCGCCAGCAGCTTTAGACAGGGGAGCACAGATACGCAGTATTTT. It yields the protein CASSFRQGSTDTQYF.

The chain joins TRBV6-1 to TRBJ1-1, with 8 nucleotides matching TRBD1. Trimming took 4 bases from V and 4 from J; bases not matched to a gene: 8. This CDR3 has 15 residues. Germline V gene lookup returns CDR1 MNHNS and CDR2 SASEGT. CDR3 DNA: TGTGCCAGCAGTGGAGGGGGACAGGTTGGCACTGAAGCTTTCTTT. As protein: CASSGGGQVGTEAFF.

The chain employs TRBV18 and TRBJ2-5; D perhaps matches TRBD1 (6 bases). The CDR3 has 14 amino acids. V was pared by 2 bases and J by 4 bases, with 11 bases between. Germline CDR1 KGHSH, CDR2 LQKENI. CDR3 protein: CASSPAGVRETQYF. DNA of the CDR3: TGTGCCAGCTCACCAGCAGGGGTTCGAGAGACCCAGTACTTC.

The chain is built from TRBV10-3 and TRBJ1-2; the D gene is possibly TRBD1 (5 bases). CDR1 and CDR2 (germline): ENHRY, SYGVKD. This CDR3 is 11 amino acids long. V lost 3 bases, J lost 8 bases, and 7 bases lay in between. The CDR3 protein is CAISERGGYTF. The CDR3 DNA sequence: TGTGCCATCAGTGAAAGGGGAGGCTACACCTTC.

The chain carries TRBV10-3 and TRBJ2-3; possibly TRBD1 for D (5 bases). CDR1 and CDR2 (germline): ENHRY, SYGVKD. V lost 8 bases, J lost 2 bases, and 23 bases lay in between. The CDR3 is 17 amino acids. In nucleotides, the CDR3 is TGTGCCATCTCTATCGGGCAGGGAAATCACATCACAGATACGCAGTATTTT. Its translation is CAISIGQGNHITDTQYF.

This clone was counted a few times. This chain links TRBV2 with TRBJ2-3; D uncertain. This CDR3 comprises 14 residues. Between the trimmed V and J ends, which lost 4 bases and 2 bases, there was a span of 10 bases. Germline CDR1 is SNHLY and CDR2 is FYNNEI. The CDR3 DNA follows: TGTGCCAGCAGTGTCCACGATATCACAGATACGCAGTATTTT. It translates to CASSVHDITDTQYF.

This sequence joins TRBV5-4 and TRBJ1-2; D gene ambiguous. Trimming stripped 4 bases from V and 0 bases from J, with 13 bases between. Per germline, CDR1 SGHNT and CDR2 YYREEE (reference sequence). The CDR3 sequence is 15 residues long. The CDR3 loop is CASSQGQNTNYGYTF. CDR3 coding DNA: TGTGCCAGCAGCCAAGGGCAGAACACTAACTATGGCTACACCTTC.

The V gene is TRBV2, the J gene TRBJ2-7; 12 bases are a match to TRBD2. V lost 7 bases and J lost 3; bases outside the gene matches: 7. This CDR3 is 15 amino acids long. Germline V lookup: CDR1 SNHLY, CDR2 FYNNEI. CDR3 loop: CASMYLAGGLYEQYF. In DNA form, the CDR3 reads TGTGCCAGCATGTACCTAGCGGGGGGGCTCTACGAGCAGTACTTC.

This clone was seen only once. The V call is TRBV5-1, the J call TRBJ2-7; 8 nucleotides agree with TRBD1. The V gene's germline CDR1 is SGHRS and CDR2 YFSETQ. J lost 6 bases, V lost 4 bases, and 9 bases had no gene match. The CDR3 covers 14 residues. This CDR3 is CASSLGTGQPEQYF. CDR3 bases: TGCGCCAGCAGCCTCGGGACAGGCCAGCCCGAGCAGTACTTC.

This chain links TRBV7-8 with TRBJ1-2; D is perhaps TRBD1 (6 bases). CDR1 and CDR2 from the germline V gene are SGHVS and FQNEAQ. V was pared by 2 bases and J by 8 bases, with 15 bases between. CDR3 length: 14 amino acids. The CDR3 here is CASSLRDRTAGYTF. CDR3 sequence (DNA): TGTGCCAGCAGCTTAAGGGACCGGACAGCGGGCTACACCTTC.

The CDR3: CASSPGGETDTQYF. Here the CDR3 DNA reads TGTGCCAGCAGCCCGGGGGGGGAGACAGATACGCAGTATTTT. This rearrangement joins TRBV28 to TRBJ2-3, with 8 positions matching TRBD2. The CDR3 is 14 amino acids. The ends lost 6 bases at V and 3 bases at J; junction bases unmatched: 5. CDR1 and CDR2 (germline): MDHEN, SYDVKM.

Of note for this clone: One end of the junction is discordant with germline, which a read error may explain. The chain employs TRBV7-3 and TRBJ2-5, with D perhaps being TRBD1 or TRBD2 (5 bases each). Germline CDR1 reads SGHTA; CDR2 reads FQGTGA. The CDR3 runs to 16 residues. CDR3 DNA: TGTGTCAGCAGCTTAAGGGGTTCGGGGCAGGGAGAGACCCAGTACTTC. Its translation is CVSSLRGSGQGETQYF.

This clone is large in the sample. This chain connects TRBV2 to TRBJ1-1, with 7 bases lining up with TRBD1. Germline V CDR1 and CDR2: SNHLY, FYNNEI. This CDR3 is 14 amino acids long. Trimming removed 9 bases from V and 0 bases from J; junction bases left unmatched: 7. CDR3 sequence (DNA): TGTGCCAGAGAGACAGGGTCAATGAACACTGAAGCTTTCTTT. Protein sequence: CARETGSMNTEAFF.

The rearrangement links TRBV6-6 to TRBJ1-3; D possibly corresponds to TRBD1 (6 bases). CDR1 is MNHNY and CDR2 is SVGAGI in the germline V gene (reference sequence). CDR3 length: 14 amino acids. V lost 8 bases and J 0 bases, leaving 11 bases between the germline ends. The CDR3 spells CASRQVASGNTIYF. CDR3 bases: TGTGCCAGCCGACAGGTTGCCTCTGGAAACACCATATATTTT.

The chain employs TRBV28 and TRBJ2-7; 12 bases are shared with TRBD1. The CDR3 consists of 14 residues. Trimming took 6 bases from V and 12 from J; bases not matched to a gene: 12. Germline values: CDR1 MDHEN, CDR2 SYDVKM. CDR3: CASRATGTGGGRYF. The CDR3 bases are TGTGCCAGCAGAGCTACCGGGACAGGGGGCGGGCGGTACTTC.

The chain combines TRBV6-6 with TRBJ2-3, with TRBD1 matching over 11 bases. Germline trimming cut 5 bases from V and 3 bases from J; bases unmatched to any gene: 7. There are 16 residues in the CDR3. Germline assignment: CDR1 MNHNY and CDR2 SVGAGI (reference sequence). CDR3 amino acids: CASSLRDRGGTDTQYF. In nucleotides, the CDR3 is TGTGCCAGCAGTCTAAGGGACAGGGGGGGAACAGATACGCAGTATTTT.

The rearrangement uses TRBV18 and TRBJ1-4; 7 bases map to TRBD1. In germline, CDR1 is KGHSH, CDR2 LQKENI. The J segment lost 5 bases and the V segment lost 6 bases, leaving 9 bases of the junction unmatched. The CDR3 is made up of 15 amino acids. CDR3 sequence: CASSRDRERNEKLFF. The CDR3, as DNA: TGTGCCAGCTCGCGAGACAGGGAACGGAATGAAAAACTGTTTTTT.

CDR3 region: CASRKTGTIDHTF. In nucleotides, the CDR3 is TGCGCCAGCAGGAAGACCGGGACAATAGACCACACCTTC. The rearrangement links TRBV5-1 to TRBJ1-2; D possibly corresponds to TRBD1 (6 bases). This CDR3 is 13 amino acids long. With 5 bases removed from V and 12 bases from J, the gap between germline ends came to 20 bases. Looked up from germline, CDR1 is SGHRS and CDR2 is YFSETQ.

The chain employs TRBV11-2 and TRBJ2-3; possible D gene TRBD2, 6 bases. There are 14 residues in the CDR3. V lost 4 bases and J 3 bases, leaving 11 bases between the germline ends. Looked up from germline, CDR1 is SGHAT and CDR2 is FQNNGV. CDR3: CASSWRGGTDTQYF. CDR3 DNA: TGTGCCAGCAGCTGGAGGGGTGGAACAGATACGCAGTATTTT.